A single sample is the source of the 7 T cell receptor beta chains below, sequenced in a study of blood T cell repertoires in COVID-19. Clones were sequenced by immunoSEQ multiplex PCR, and TCRdb holds only the in-frame ones, with some missing. The sample includes some 170,000 clones, about four fifths seen only once; the top ten take about 8%. The material sequenced was peripheral blood. Receptor source: a woman between 65 and 79 years old with acute or convalescent COVID-19.

This chain uses TRBV7-6 with TRBJ2-1; D may be TRBD1 (6 bases). There are 16 residues in the CDR3. The germline V and J ends were trimmed by 5 bases and 3 bases, with 17 bases remaining between them. Germline CDR1 reads SGHVS; CDR2 reads FNYEAQ. The CDR3 loop is CASSSGQSVVYNEQFF. CDR3 coding DNA: TGTGCCAGCAGCAGCGGACAGAGTGTGGTCTACAATGAGCAGTTCTTC.

The J gene is TRBJ2-5, the V gene TRBV19; possibly TRBD2 for D (7 bases). V shed 10 bases and J shed 5 bases, with 23 bases lying between them. Germline V gene sequence: CDR1 LNHDA, CDR2 SQIVND (reference sequence). CDR3 length: 15 amino acids. CDR3 loop: CATRGFGGRSETQYF. CDR3 in DNA: TGTGCCACCAGGGGTTTCGGGGGGCGTTCGGAGACCCAGTACTTC.

This rearrangement joins TRBV9 to TRBJ1-3; a weak D match, TRBD1 (6 bases). CDR3 length: 13 amino acids. CDR1 and CDR2 (germline): SGDLS, YYNGEE. V lost 5 bases to trimming and J lost 1 base, with 7 bases between them. CDR3 region: CASRGASGNTIYF. The DNA for the CDR3 is TGTGCCAGCAGGGGGGCTTCTGGAAACACCATATATTTT.

This clone was counted many times. The chain is built from TRBV7-2 and TRBJ2-2; TRBD2 matches at 7 bases. Germline CDR1 and CDR2: SGHTA and FQGNSA. V shed 4 bases, J shed 0 bases, and the junction held 5 bases outside the gene matches. The CDR3 runs 16 residues. CDR3 loop: CASSSRGSANTGELFF. Here the CDR3 DNA reads TGTGCCAGCAGCTCTCGCGGGAGTGCGAACACCGGGGAGCTGTTTTTT.

The genes are TRBV4-3 and TRBJ2-2; D call uncertain. The length of the CDR3 is 16 residues. Trimming left V 0 bases short and J 2 bases short, with 10 bases between. Germline V gene sequence: CDR1 LGHNA, CDR2 YSLEER. CDR3 nucleotides: TGCGCCAGCAGCCAAGAGTTTACCAGAAACACCGGGGAGCTGTTTTTT. It is translated as CASSQEFTRNTGELFF.

The rearrangement links TRBV29-1 to TRBJ1-3; D remains unclear. CDR3 length: 13 amino acids. Germline assignment: CDR1 SQVTM and CDR2 ANQGSEA. The V and J ends lost 3 bases and 2 bases respectively, with 8 bases between them. The chain's CDR3 is CSVESRAGNTIYF. The CDR3 DNA is TGCAGCGTTGAGTCCCGGGCTGGAAACACCATATATTTT. The full variable domain, with the rest looked up from reference TRBV29-1 and TRBJ1-3, is SAVISQKPSRDICQRGTSLTIQCQVDSQVTMMFWYRQQPGQSLTLIATANQGSEATYESGFVIDKFPISRPNLTFSTLTVSNMSPEDSSIYLCSVESRAGNTIYFGEGSWLTVV.

V gene TRBV5-1 combines with J gene TRBJ1-2; D is undetermined. There are 15 residues in the CDR3. V dropped 8 bases and J dropped 1 base, with 18 bases sitting between them. Germline CDR1 and CDR2: SGHRS and YFSETQ. The CDR3, as DNA: TGCGCCAGTCAGCTTGGAATTCAGGATAACTATGGCTACACCTTC. Its translation: CASQLGIQDNYGYTF.